These 16 T cell receptor beta chains were all obtained from the same sample, sequenced in a study of T-cell memory formation after mild COVID-19. TCRdb re-called the 5' RACE reads with MiXCR, one entry per CDR3 protein. This table holds about 190,000 distinct CDR3 sequences, 15% to 20% found once. Sequencing used PBMCs or a T cell subset sorted from them (not recorded which). The receptors were sampled from an adult woman who had mild COVID-19 (a few samples of this study predate the infection). Cell type and time point are not known.

The genes are TRBV2 and TRBJ1-5; D possibly corresponds to TRBD1 (5 bases). This CDR3 contains 11 residues. Germline V gives CDR1 SNHLY, CDR2 FYNNEI. V lost 8 bases and J 5 bases, leaving 7 bases between the germline ends. CDR3 bases: TGTGCCAGCCGAGGGGATCAGCCCCAGCATTTT. This gives the protein CASRGDQPQHF.

V usage is TRBV20-1 and J usage is TRBJ1-2; D not certain. V gave up 6 bases and J gave up 5 bases, with 16 bases separating them. The CDR3 runs to 13 residues. The germline V gene encodes CDR1 DFQATT and CDR2 SNEGSKA (reference sequence). CDR3 sequence (DNA): TGCAGTGCCCAGGTGAAGGGAGGGTATGGCTACACCTTC. Its translation is CSAQVKGGYGYTF.

The chain combines TRBV24-1 with TRBJ1-2, with 7 bases that match TRBD1. The CDR3 totals 13 residues. The V segment lost 6 bases and the J segment 5 bases; nucleotides outside the gene matches: 5. The V gene's germline CDR1 is KGHDR and CDR2 SFDVKD. The CDR3 here is CATSRTGLYGYTF. CDR3 in DNA: TGTGCCACCAGTCGGACAGGCCTTTATGGCTACACCTTC.

This clonotype was counted a few times. The gene calls are TRBV4-2 and TRBJ2-7; 11 bases are shared with TRBD2. The CDR3 contains 15 residues. Looked up from germline, CDR1 is LGHNA and CDR2 is YNFKEQ. V lost 1 base to trimming and J lost 4 bases; unmatched junction nucleotides: 3. CDR3 sequence: CASSQGASGGYEQYF. The CDR3, as DNA: TGTGCCAGCAGCCAAGGGGCTAGCGGGGGGTACGAGCAGTACTTC.

This clonotype was observed at least ten times. The gene calls are TRBV5-1 and TRBJ2-7; 7 positions match TRBD2. This CDR3 is 16 amino acids long. Per germline, CDR1 SGHRS and CDR2 YFSETQ. Trimming took 2 bases from V and 3 from J; bases not matched to a gene: 11. The CDR3 loop is CASSFHGTTVLYEQYF. DNA of the CDR3: TGCGCCAGCAGCTTCCATGGGACTACCGTACTCTACGAGCAGTACTTC.

This clonotype was counted between two and nine times. The chain combines TRBV7-6 with TRBJ2-5, with D uncertain. Germline loops: CDR1 SGHVS, CDR2 FNYEAQ. The CDR3 loop spans 13 amino acids. V was shortened by 0 bases and J by 0 bases, with 2 bases between the two germline ends. CDR3 sequence: CASSLAYQETQYF. The CDR3 DNA follows: TGTGCCAGCAGCTTAGCGTACCAAGAGACCCAGTACTTC. The complete variable domain, with remaining parts taken from reference TRBV7-6 and TRBJ2-5, reads GAGVSQSPRYKVTKRGQDVALRCDPISGHVSLYWYRQALGQGPEFLTYFNYEAQQDKSGLPNDRFSAERPEGSISTLTIQRTEQRDSAMYRCASSLAYQETQYFGPGTRLLVL.

The rearrangement uses TRBV4-1 and TRBJ1-2; D is perhaps TRBD1 (5 bases). The CDR3 runs to 15 residues. Trimming pared 4 bases from V and 6 bases from J, leaving 18 bases between. Germline V lookup: CDR1 MGHRA, CDR2 YSYEKL. The CDR3 DNA follows: TGCGCCAGCAGCCGAGGACGGGGGATCACAAATGGCTACACCTTC. It yields the protein CASSRGRGITNGYTF.

At least ten counts were recorded for this clonotype. This chain connects TRBV27 to TRBJ2-7; TRBD2 matches at 8 bases. Trimming removed 6 bases from V and 7 bases from J; junction bases left unmatched: 8. Germline V CDR1 and CDR2: MNHEY, SMNVEV (reference sequence). This CDR3 contains 13 residues. The CDR3 loop reads CASSPPGRGEQYF. Written as DNA, the CDR3 is TGTGCCAGCAGCCCTCCCGGGAGGGGGGAGCAGTACTTC.

This clonotype was counted between two and nine times. This rearrangement joins TRBV7-6 to TRBJ2-2; 10 nucleotides line up with TRBD1. Trimming took 0 bases from V and 3 from J; bases not matched to a gene: 4. Looked up from germline, CDR1 is SGHVS and CDR2 is FNYEAQ. CDR3 size: 17 residues. The CDR3, as DNA: TGTGCCAGCAGCTTAGCGCAGGGACAGGGGTACACCGGGGAGCTGTTTTTT. Protein: CASSLAQGQGYTGELFF.

This clonotype has ten or more counts. The genes are TRBV7-9 and TRBJ1-1; no clear D gene. Trimming cost V 1 base and J 4 bases, with 4 bases left between them. The CDR3 is 12 amino acids. Germline V gene lookup returns CDR1 SEHNR and CDR2 FQNEAQ (reference sequence). Written as DNA, the CDR3 is TGTGCCAGCAGCTTAGACTCCACTGAAGCTTTCTTT. It specifies CASSLDSTEAFF. Full variable domain (outside the CDR3, taken from reference TRBV7-9 and TRBJ1-1): DTGVSQNPRHKITKRGQNVTFRCDPISEHNRLYWYRQTLGQGPEFLTYFQNEAQLEKSRLLSDRFSAERPKGSFSTLEIQRTEQGDSAMYLCASSLDSTEAFFGQGTRLTVV.

V is TRBV11-2 and J is TRBJ1-6; 8 bases are shared with TRBD1. The germline V gene has CDR1 SGHAT and CDR2 FQNNGV. Trimming at V came to 1 base and at J to 10 bases, leaving 3 bases not matched to a gene. CDR3 length equals 14 residues. CDR3 nucleotides: TGTGCCAGCAGCTTAGTACAGGGGGGATCACCCCTCCACTTT. Translation gives CASSLVQGGSPLHF.

V is TRBV7-2 and J is TRBJ2-3, with TRBD2 matching 7 bases. The CDR3 is 16 amino acids. CDR1 is SGHTA, CDR2 FQGNSA, per germline. The J segment lost 0 bases and the V segment lost 1 base, leaving 4 bases of the junction unmatched. CDR3 sequence (DNA): TGTGCCAGCAGCTTAGTGGCAGCGGGGAGCACAGATACGCAGTATTTT. Encoded protein: CASSLVAAGSTDTQYF.

This clonotype occurred a few times. The chain couples TRBV4-2 to TRBJ2-5; the D is unclear. Germline lookup yields CDR1 LGHNA and CDR2 YNFKEQ. The CDR3 length is 15 residues. The germline V and J ends were trimmed by 2 bases and 1 base, with 11 bases remaining between them. The CDR3 spells CASSQPERSQETQYF. In DNA, the CDR3 is TGTGCCAGCAGCCAACCCGAACGGTCCCAAGAGACCCAGTACTTC.

This chain uses TRBV12-3 or TRBV12-4 with TRBJ2-1; no firm D call. V lost 6 bases and J 8 bases, leaving 8 bases between the germline ends. The CDR3 runs to 11 residues. CDR3 DNA sequence: TGTGCCAGCAGCCATGGGGATGAGCAGTTCTTC. Encoded protein: CASSHGDEQFF.

Only a few counts were recorded for this clonotype. The CDR3 loop is CASSQSQRGVDTQYF. As DNA, the CDR3 is TGCGCCAGCAGTCAATCGCAACGGGGGGTAGATACGCAGTATTTT. The J gene is TRBJ2-3, the V gene TRBV23-1; 7 nucleotides line up with TRBD2. TRBV23-1 counts as an open reading frame of uncertain function. J lost 5 bases, V lost 0 bases, and 5 bases had no gene match. The CDR3 is 15 residues long.

The V and J genes are TRBV7-2 and TRBJ2-6; TRBD1 matches at 9 bases. The CDR3 length is 20 residues. Germline V lookup: CDR1 SGHTA, CDR2 FQGNSA. With 1 base clipped from V and 2 bases from J, the junction kept 12 bases outside the gene matches. In nucleotides, the CDR3 is TGTGCCAGCAGCTTAGTCAATCCGGGACAGGGCCTGACTGGGGCCAACGTCCTGACTTTC. Protein product: CASSLVNPGQGLTGANVLTF.